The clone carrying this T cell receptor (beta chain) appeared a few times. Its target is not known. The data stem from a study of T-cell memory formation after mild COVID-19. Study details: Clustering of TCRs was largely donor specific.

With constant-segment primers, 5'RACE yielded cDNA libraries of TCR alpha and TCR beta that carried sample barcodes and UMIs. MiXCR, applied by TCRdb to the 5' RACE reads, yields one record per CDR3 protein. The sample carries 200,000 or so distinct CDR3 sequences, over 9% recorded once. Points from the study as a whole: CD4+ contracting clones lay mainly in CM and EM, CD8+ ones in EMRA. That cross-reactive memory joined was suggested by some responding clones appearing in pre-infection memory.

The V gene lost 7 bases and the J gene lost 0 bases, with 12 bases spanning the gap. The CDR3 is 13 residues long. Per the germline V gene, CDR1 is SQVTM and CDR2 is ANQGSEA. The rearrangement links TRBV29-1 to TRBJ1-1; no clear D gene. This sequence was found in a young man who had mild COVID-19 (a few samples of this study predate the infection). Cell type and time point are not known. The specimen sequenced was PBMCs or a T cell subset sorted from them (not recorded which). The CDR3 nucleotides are TGCAGCGGAATGACGCAGATGAACACTGAAGCTTTCTTT. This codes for CSGMTQMNTEAFF.